A selection of T cell receptor beta chains follows, all from one sample in a study of regulatory T cells in long-lasting Graves disease. TCRdb re-analysed the multiplex PCR reads in MiXCR, keeping a single row per CDR3 protein. The data contain about 380,000 distinct CDR3 sequences, less than 20% of them singletons. The sequenced sample was peripheral blood mononuclear cells (PBMCs), obtained at new diagnosis, from a patient treated with antithyroid drugs. All receptors derive from a female donor with Graves disease. CDR3s include the opening cysteine and the closing phenylalanine or tryptophan. The D gene is left open where the match is weak. Some rows mark clone size as missing; the rest say once, few, many or name a class of expanded clone.

V: TRBV28; length: 15; J: TRBJ1-5; D: .; size: .; DNA: TGTGCCAGCAGTTCCCCCGGGACGGGGTGGGAGCCCCAGCATTTT; CDR3: CASSSPGTGWEPQHF
V: TRBV2; length: 13; J: TRBJ1-6; D: .; size: many; DNA: TGTGCCAGCAACTACAGGGTGAATTCACCCCTCCACTTT; CDR3: CASNYRVNSPLHF
V: TRBV11-2; length: 17; J: TRBJ1-2; D: .; size: few; DNA: TGTGCCAGCAGCTTAGTGGGTCAGGGGCAACCTAACTATGGCTACACCTTC; CDR3: CASSLVGQGQPNYGYTF
V: TRBV6-2/TRBV6-3; length: 13; J: TRBJ2-7; D: .; size: many; DNA: TGTGCCAGCAGTTACCTTTGGGACTACGAGCAGTACTTC; CDR3: CASSYLWDYEQYF
V: TRBV3-1; length: 16; J: TRBJ2-3; D: TRBD2; size: many; DNA: TGTGCCAGCAGCCACCAACTTAGCGGGAGCACAGATACGCAGTATTTT; CDR3: CASSHQLSGSTDTQYF
V: TRBV20-1; length: 13; J: TRBJ2-5; D: TRBD1; size: many; DNA: TGCAGTGCTAGGTGGACAGGCCGGGAGACCCAGTACTTC; CDR3: CSARWTGRETQYF
V: TRBV11-2; length: 12; J: TRBJ1-2; D: TRBD1; size: many; DNA: TGTGCCAGCATGACAGGGGGCGCGACCTACACCTTC; CDR3: CASMTGGATYTF
V: TRBV18; length: 13; J: TRBJ2-3; D: .; size: many; DNA: TGTGCCAGCTCACCACCGCAGCCAGATACGCAGTATTTT; CDR3: CASSPPQPDTQYF
V: TRBV7-2; length: 16; J: TRBJ1-5; D: TRBD1; size: many; DNA: TGTGCCAGCAGCTTAGGGACAGGGGCCAGCAATCAGCCCCAGCATTTT; CDR3: CASSLGTGASNQPQHF
V: TRBV24-1; length: 15; J: TRBJ2-1; D: TRBD1; size: .; DNA: TGTGCCACCAGTGATTCCGGGACAGGGTATTTCGAGCAGTTCTTC; CDR3: CATSDSGTGYFEQFF
V: TRBV13; length: 14; J: TRBJ1-4; D: .; size: .; DNA: TGTACCAGCAGCTTAGGTCTAACTAATGAAAAACTGTTTTTT; CDR3: CTSSLGLTNEKLFF
V: TRBV6-2/TRBV6-3; length: 14; J: TRBJ2-1; D: TRBD2; size: many; DNA: TGTGCCAGCAGCACTAGCGGGCTGTACAATGAGCAGTTCTTC; CDR3: CASSTSGLYNEQFF
V: TRBV20-1; length: 12; J: TRBJ2-2; D: .; size: few; DNA: TGCAGTGCCAATCAGGATCCCGGGGAGCTGTTTTTT; CDR3: CSANQDPGELFF
V: TRBV9; length: 14; J: TRBJ1-6; D: .; size: many; DNA: TGTGCCAGCAGCGTACAGGGTTGGGATTCACCCCTCCACTTT; CDR3: CASSVQGWDSPLHF
V: TRBV2; length: 16; J: TRBJ1-5; D: .; size: .; DNA: TGTGCCAGCAGCCACGGGGCCGAAGAGAGCAATCAGCCCCAGCATTTT; CDR3: CASSHGAEESNQPQHF
V: TRBV10-1; length: 15; J: TRBJ2-7; D: .; size: many; DNA: TGCGCCAGCAGTGAGTTCCAGGGACGATCCTACGAGCAGTACTTC; CDR3: CASSEFQGRSYEQYF
V: TRBV2; length: 16; J: TRBJ1-4; D: TRBD1; size: many; DNA: TGTGCCAGCAGCGATAGACAGGGGGCAACTAATGAAAAACTGTTTTTT; CDR3: CASSDRQGATNEKLFF